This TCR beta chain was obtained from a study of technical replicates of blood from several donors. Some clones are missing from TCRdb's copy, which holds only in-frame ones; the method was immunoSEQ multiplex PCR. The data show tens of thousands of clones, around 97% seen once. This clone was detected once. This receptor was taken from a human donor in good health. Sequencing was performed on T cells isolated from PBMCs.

CDR3: CASSLGLGLAADTQYF. The CDR3 bases are TGTGCCAGCAGCTTAGGCCTAGGGCTAGCGGCAGATACGCAGTATTTT. The rearrangement joins TRBV13 to TRBJ2-3, with TRBD2 matching over 7 bases. The germline gives CDR1 PRHDT, CDR2 FYEKMQ (reference sequence). The V gene end was trimmed by 0 bases and the J gene end by 4 bases; junction bases not matched to a gene: 7. This CDR3 region has 16 residues.